This T cell receptor beta chain was found in a study of T-cell memory formation after mild COVID-19. Turning to the study itself: In these data, TCR clusters were largely donor specific. Findings and caveats of the study: Some clones that responded were present in memory (sampled pre-infection), which suggests cross-reactive memory joined. CD4+ bias marked clones expanding day 15 to 37, unlike balanced contracting clones.

CDR3 length: 14 residues. The V end was cut by 2 bases, the J end by 5 bases, with 13 bases between. Per germline, CDR1 SGDLS and CDR2 YYNGEE. TCRdb passed the 5' RACE reads through MiXCR, listing each CDR3 protein once. This table holds around 82,000 distinct CDR3 sequences, around 13% found once. As regards this clonotype: The antigen is unknown.

This clonotype originated in a young man who had mild COVID-19 (a few samples of this study predate the infection). Cell type and time point are not known. The sample was PBMCs or a T cell subset sorted from them (not recorded which). The chain recombines TRBV9 with TRBJ2-5, with D unclear. The DNA for the CDR3 is TGTGCCAGCAGCGTCGGTCCATCGTGGGAGACCCAGTACTTC. Its translation: CASSVGPSWETQYF.